This is a list of T cell receptor beta chains from one sample in a study of blood T cell repertoires in COVID-19. Generated by immunoSEQ multiplex PCR, the TCRdb table keeps only in-frame clones and is missing some. Here the sample spans 450,000 or so clones, 75% to 90% being singletons. Input material: peripheral blood. All receptors derive from a woman aged 35 to 49 with COVID-19, enrolled during active disease. CDR3s include the opening cysteine and the closing phenylalanine or tryptophan. Each record gives: clone size, V gene, J gene, D gene, CDR3 DNA, CDR3 protein. The D gene is left open where the match is weak. Clone size is not always given. Where it is, it says once, few, many or a class for expanded clones.

-,TRBV6-1,TRBJ2-7,-,TGTGCCAGCAGTGACGTATGGGGCAGCTCCTACGAGCAGTACTTC,CASSDVWGSSYEQYF
-,TRBV18,TRBJ1-4,-,TGTGCCAGCTCACGCCTAAAACAGGATCCAACTAATGAAAAACTGTTTTTT,CASSRLKQDPTNEKLFF
-,TRBV5-4,TRBJ1-6,-,TGTGCCAGCAGCGCCCGACAGGTGTCGAGGGTTTCACCCCTCCACTTT,CASSARQVSRVSPLHF
-,TRBV28,TRBJ1-4,TRBD1,TGTGCCAGCACCCGACGGACAGGCTTAAATGAAAAACTGTTTTTT,CASTRRTGLNEKLFF
-,TRBV28,TRBJ2-7,TRBD2,TGTGCCAGCAGCCCATTTATGCCTAGCGGGAACTTCGAGCAGTACTTC,CASSPFMPSGNFEQYF
-,TRBV7-8,TRBJ1-5,TRBD1,TGTGCCAGCAGCTTCCAGGGGGGAAGCAATCAGCCCCAGCATTTT,CASSFQGGSNQPQHF
-,TRBV28,TRBJ1-6,TRBD1,TGTGCCAGCAGTTTAACACAGGGGACGGGCTCACCCCTCCACTTT,CASSLTQGTGSPLHF
once,TRBV7-2,TRBJ1-1,-,TGTGCCAGCAGCTTAGATTGGGGCAGGGCGAACACTGAAGCTTTCTTT,CASSLDWGRANTEAFF
-,TRBV5-1,TRBJ2-5,TRBD2,TGCGCCAGCAAATTTGGGCTAGCGGAAGAGACCCAGTACTTC,CASKFGLAEETQYF
-,TRBV5-4,TRBJ1-5,-,TGTGCCAGCAGCTTGGGCAGCGGCAATCAGCCCCAGCATTTT,CASSLGSGNQPQHF
-,TRBV2,TRBJ2-2,TRBD1,TGTGCCAGCAGTGGATTATCAGGGGGCTCGGGGGAGCTGTTTTTT,CASSGLSGGSGELFF
-,TRBV6-2/TRBV6-3,TRBJ2-7,-,TGTGCCAGCAGTTACTTTAGCTCCTACGAGCAGTACTTC,CASSYFSSYEQYF
-,TRBV28,TRBJ1-5,-,TGTGCCAGCAGTTTTTGGAGCAGGGGCAATCAGCCCCAGCATTTT,CASSFWSRGNQPQHF
-,TRBV11-3,TRBJ2-6,-,TGTGCCAGCAGCTCGGGGATGAGCTCTGGGGCCAACGTCCTGACTTTC,CASSSGMSSGANVLTF
-,TRBV11-2,TRBJ2-7,-,TGTGCCAGCAGCCCCGTGGACTCGTCTTACGAGCAGTACTTC,CASSPVDSSYEQYF
-,TRBV4-3,TRBJ2-5,-,TGCGCCAGCAGCCAAGGGTCCGGAGAGACCCAGTACTTC,CASSQGSGETQYF
few,TRBV12-3/TRBV12-4,TRBJ1-1,TRBD1,TGTGCCAGCAGTCCGTACAGGGGGCCTGAAGCTTTCTTT,CASSPYRGPEAFF
-,TRBV6-5,TRBJ1-4,-,TGTGCCAGCAGCCATCAGGGCGCCAATGAAAAACTGTTTTTT,CASSHQGANEKLFF
few,TRBV9,TRBJ1-2,TRBD1,TGTGCCAGCAGCGTTGGGACAGGTGGTAACTATGGCTACACCTTC,CASSVGTGGNYGYTF
-,TRBV28,TRBJ1-2,-,TGTGCCAGCTCTCGCCCCGGGGGGTACTATGGCTACACCTTC,CASSRPGGYYGYTF
-,TRBV27,TRBJ1-2,-,TGTGCCAGCAAAGAACGGTGGGAGTACGGCTACACCTTC,CASKERWEYGYTF
-,TRBV12-3/TRBV12-4,TRBJ1-3,-,TGTGCCAGCAGTTTACAGGGGAACACCATATATTTT,CASSLQGNTIYF
-,TRBV18,TRBJ1-1,TRBD1,TGTGCCAGCTCACCGGGGGACAGGAACACTGAAGCTTTCTTT,CASSPGDRNTEAFF
-,TRBV7-9,TRBJ2-1,-,TGTGCCAGCAGCCCTTCGGGCGTCAGGGCCTACAATGAGCAGTTCTTC,CASSPSGVRAYNEQFF
once,TRBV19,TRBJ1-3,-,TGTGCCAGTCAAGTGGGCTTGGGAAACACCATATATTTT,CASQVGLGNTIYF
-,TRBV4-3,TRBJ2-2,TRBD2,TGCGCCAGCGGACCGGGACTAGTATTTGGCGGGGAGCTGTTTTTT,CASGPGLVFGGELFF
-,TRBV15,TRBJ2-7,-,TGTGCCACCAGCAGAGATCTAGGAGGACAGAAGCATCTCTCCTACGAGCAGTACTTC,CATSRDLGGQKHLSYEQYF
-,TRBV5-4,TRBJ1-1,-,TGTGCCAGCAGCACCCGTAATACGGGTGAAGCTTTCTTT,CASSTRNTGEAFF
-,TRBV9,TRBJ2-3,TRBD2,TGTGCCAGCAGTGACGGGAGGGCCGGGGATACGCAGTATTTT,CASSDGRAGDTQYF
-,TRBV19,TRBJ2-7,TRBD2,TGTGCCAGTAGTATAACGGGACTAGCGGGAGGAATCTCCTACGAGCAGTACTTC,CASSITGLAGGISYEQYF
-,TRBV5-1,TRBJ1-2,-,TGCGCCAGCAGCTTGGTGGGGGGGACGCATGGCTACACCTTC,CASSLVGGTHGYTF
-,TRBV27,TRBJ1-4,-,TGTGCCAGCAGTTTCTCGGGGAGATCTAATGAAAAACTGTTTTTT,CASSFSGRSNEKLFF
once,TRBV23-1,TRBJ1-1,-,TGCGCCAGCAGTCTCAACCCGCCGCGCCGATTCCTATACCTGAACACTGAAGCTTTCTTT,CASSLNPPRRFLYLNTEAFF
once,TRBV27,TRBJ1-4,TRBD1,TGTGCCAGCAGTTTATACGACAGGGGGGGGGAAAAACTGTTTTTT,CASSLYDRGGEKLFF
-,TRBV4-1,TRBJ2-7,-,TGCGCCAGCAGCCCGACGAAGACCTACAGGAGGGCCTCCTATTACGAGCAGTACTTC,CASSPTKTYRRASYYEQYF
-,TRBV3-1/TRBV3-2,TRBJ2-1,TRBD2,TGTGCCAGCACCCTAGCGGGGGTTTACAATGAGCAGTTCTTC,CASTLAGVYNEQFF
-,TRBV7-2,TRBJ1-1,-,TGTGCCAGCAGTACCAATCAGGGGACTGAAGCTTTCTTT,CASSTNQGTEAFF
-,TRBV4-3,TRBJ1-3,-,TGCGCCAGCAGCCACGGGACACATTCCTCTGGAAACACCATATATTTT,CASSHGTHSSGNTIYF
-,TRBV29-1,TRBJ2-7,TRBD2,TGCAGCGTTGGGTGGGGGGGTGTTACCTACGAGCAGTACTTC,CSVGWGGVTYEQYF
-,TRBV7-9,TRBJ2-1,-,TGTGCCAGCAGCTTAGCCAGGCCGGGAGATATATACAATGAGCAGTTCTTC,CASSLARPGDIYNEQFF
-,TRBV9,TRBJ1-3,-,TGTGCCAGCAGCGTAGGGGTAGCCGGAAACACCATATATTTT,CASSVGVAGNTIYF
-,TRBV5-1,TRBJ1-1,-,TGCGCCAGCAGCTTGGCATTGCAGGTGGGCACTGAAGCTTTCTTT,CASSLALQVGTEAFF
-,TRBV6-6,TRBJ2-5,TRBD1,TGTGCCAGCAGTACTGTCGGGACAGGGGTTCAGGGGACCCAGTACTTC,CASSTVGTGVQGTQYF
few,TRBV9,TRBJ2-7,-,TGTGCCAGCAGCGTAGGGGGCTACTCGAGCTCCTACGAGCAGTACTTC,CASSVGGYSSSYEQYF